This T cell receptor beta chain was captured by sequencing in a study of PD-1 blockade in classical Hodgkin lymphoma. This table comes from immunoSEQ multiplex PCR, and its TCRdb copy is limited to in-frame clones, with some not included. This table has about 6,400 clones, around 86% appearing once. General study results and limits: Although disease activity or prior therapy may be involved, causes of the repertoire differences remain undefined. Baseline diversity in complete responders resembled that of newly diagnosed patients. By cycle point C4D1, TCR diversity had risen significantly in CD4+ cells (but not CD8+ cells).

Germline V gene lookup returns CDR1 MRHNA and CDR2 SNTAGT. Trimming took 0 bases from V and 8 from J; bases not matched to a gene: 4. The CDR3 consists of 15 residues. Points on this clone: Its cognate antigen is unknown.

As to time point: cycle 4 day 1 (C4D1), after more than five weeks of nivolumab. Brentuximab vedotin exposure varied among the patients, all of whom had relapsed after autologous stem cell transplantation. Negative selection with magnetic separation was used to purify CD4+ T cells from thawed PBMCs. The clonotype was recovered from a human donor with classical Hodgkin lymphoma. Here the sequenced sample was CD4+ T cells from blood, taken before the fourth cycle of nivolumab. The rearrangement uses TRBV6-4 and TRBJ2-1, with 10 nucleotides matching TRBD2. The CDR3 here is CASSDSPAGGDEQFF. CDR3 nucleotides: TGTGCCAGCAGTGACTCACCAGCGGGAGGGGATGAGCAGTTCTTC.